These T cell receptor beta chains were read from a single sample in a study of blood T cell repertoires in COVID-19. Clones were read by immunoSEQ multiplex PCR, and TCRdb kept only the in-frame ones, dropping some. The table includes over 45,000 clones, roughly four fifths detected once. The sequenced sample was peripheral blood. Receptors originate from a man between 40 and 49 years old with acute or convalescent COVID-19. Both conserved end residues are part of each CDR3. Fields, in order: J gene, D gene, V gene, clone size, CDR3 protein, CDR3 DNA. D genes are given only for firm matches. Not all rows give a size; the values are once, few, many and, for expanded clones, a class.

J gene: TRBJ2-1; D gene: .; V gene: TRBV11-2; clone size: .; CDR3 protein: CASSLDPGPNNEQFF; CDR3 DNA: TGTGCCAGCAGCTTAGATCCAGGGCCTAACAATGAGCAGTTCTTC
J gene: TRBJ2-1; D gene: TRBD2; V gene: TRBV2; clone size: .; CDR3 protein: CASQTSGGEQFF; CDR3 DNA: TGTGCCAGTCAGACTAGCGGGGGGGAGCAGTTCTTC
J gene: TRBJ2-7; D gene: .; V gene: TRBV7-2; clone size: .; CDR3 protein: CASSSRSGANEQYF; CDR3 DNA: TGTGCCAGCAGCTCGAGGTCAGGGGCCAACGAGCAGTACTTC
J gene: TRBJ1-6; D gene: TRBD1; V gene: TRBV10-1; clone size: once; CDR3 protein: CASSAGQGTPLHF; CDR3 DNA: TGCGCCAGCAGTGCTGGACAGGGAACACCCCTCCACTTT
J gene: TRBJ2-1; D gene: TRBD1; V gene: TRBV29-1; clone size: .; CDR3 protein: CSVASGGDHNEQFF; CDR3 DNA: TGCAGCGTAGCCTCAGGGGGCGACCACAATGAGCAGTTCTTC
J gene: TRBJ1-5; D gene: .; V gene: TRBV24-1; clone size: .; CDR3 protein: CATQQGTQPQHF; CDR3 DNA: TGTGCCACCCAACAGGGAACCCAGCCCCAGCATTTT
J gene: TRBJ1-2; D gene: TRBD1; V gene: TRBV27; clone size: .; CDR3 protein: CASSLSGTGQSYGYTF; CDR3 DNA: TGTGCCAGCAGTTTATCAGGGACAGGGCAGAGCTATGGCTACACCTTC
J gene: TRBJ2-7; D gene: TRBD2; V gene: TRBV7-2; clone size: .; CDR3 protein: CASSSRTSFRYF; CDR3 DNA: TGTGCCAGCAGCTCTAGGACTAGTTTCCGGTACTTC
J gene: TRBJ1-2; D gene: .; V gene: TRBV3-1/TRBV3-2; clone size: .; CDR3 protein: CASSLQGTYGYTF; CDR3 DNA: TGTGCCAGCAGCCTCCAGGGGACCTATGGCTACACCTTC
J gene: TRBJ1-1; D gene: .; V gene: TRBV11-2; clone size: once; CDR3 protein: CASSLAVNTEAFF; CDR3 DNA: TGTGCCAGCAGCTTAGCGGTGAACACTGAAGCTTTCTTT
J gene: TRBJ2-1; D gene: TRBD1; V gene: TRBV12-3/TRBV12-4; clone size: .; CDR3 protein: CASSPQGSEQFF; CDR3 DNA: TGTGCCAGCAGTCCACAGGGGAGTGAGCAGTTCTTC
J gene: TRBJ1-5; D gene: .; V gene: TRBV27; clone size: few; CDR3 protein: CASSIRGSHQPQHF; CDR3 DNA: TGTGCCAGCAGCATCAGGGGTTCCCATCAGCCCCAGCATTTT
J gene: TRBJ1-3; D gene: .; V gene: TRBV6-5; clone size: .; CDR3 protein: CASTSSGNTIYF; CDR3 DNA: TGTGCCAGCACTAGCTCTGGAAACACCATATATTTT